The rows below give T cell receptor beta chains drawn from one sample of a study of graft-versus-host responses after intestinal transplantation. These receptors have no identified antigens. Here immunoSEQ multiplex PCR was the method, and the copy in TCRdb shows in-frame clones only, minus some. The data show some 120,000 clones, around 90% seen once. The specimen comprised unstimulated CD4+ T cells sorted from spleen or lymph node cells, sampled before transplant. Source of these receptors: a human donor who was the organ donor for an intestinal transplant. Both conserved end residues are part of each CDR3. A D gene is named only where the DNA matches it firmly. Rows may omit the clone size; those that give it use once, few, many or a size class.

size: -; V: TRBV25-1; J: TRBJ2-1; D: TRBD1; DNA: TGTGCCAGCAGTGAATATTGGGACAGGGAAAATGAGCAGTTCTTC; CDR3: CASSEYWDRENEQFF
size: -; V: TRBV6-1; J: TRBJ2-3; D: TRBD2; DNA: TGTGCCAGCAGTGGTAGGGGACTAGCGGGAGGACGAACTAGCACAGATACGCAGTATTTT; CDR3: CASSGRGLAGGRTSTDTQYF
size: -; V: TRBV6-1; J: TRBJ1-2; D: TRBD1; DNA: TGTGCCAGCAGCCTAGGGGGCGCCGGTGGCTACACCTTC; CDR3: CASSLGGAGGYTF
size: -; V: TRBV5-4; J: TRBJ1-3; D: -; DNA: TGTGCCAGCAGCTTGGATGGGTTCTCTGGAAACACCATATATTTT; CDR3: CASSLDGFSGNTIYF
size: -; V: TRBV9; J: TRBJ2-2; D: TRBD2; DNA: TGTGCCAGCAGCGTAACTCTAGCGGGAGCGTCGGGCACCGGGGAGCTGTTTTTT; CDR3: CASSVTLAGASGTGELFF
size: once; V: TRBV2; J: TRBJ1-5; D: -; DNA: TGTGCCAGCAGGTATAGCAATCAGCCCCAGCATTTT; CDR3: CASRYSNQPQHF
size: -; V: TRBV6-1; J: TRBJ1-1; D: -; DNA: TGTGCCAGCAGTCGTTTTTCAGGCGAGAACACTGAAGCTTTCTTT; CDR3: CASSRFSGENTEAFF
size: -; V: TRBV10-3; J: TRBJ1-2; D: TRBD1; DNA: TGTGCCACTCAAGGACAGGAGTGGAACTATGGCTACACCTTC; CDR3: CATQGQEWNYGYTF
size: -; V: TRBV5-1; J: TRBJ2-7; D: TRBD2; DNA: TGCGCCAGCAGTCCCCGGACTAGCGGGTCCTACGAGCAGTACTTC; CDR3: CASSPRTSGSYEQYF
size: -; V: TRBV7-2; J: TRBJ1-2; D: -; DNA: TGTGCCAGCAGCTTATCCGGACCCCTATATGGCTACACCTTC; CDR3: CASSLSGPLYGYTF
size: few; V: TRBV7-2; J: TRBJ1-3; D: -; DNA: TGTGCCAGCAGCCCGAGGTCTGGAAACACCATATATTTT; CDR3: CASSPRSGNTIYF
size: -; V: TRBV28; J: TRBJ2-3; D: TRBD1; DNA: TGTGCCAGCAGTCTACAGGGGAGCACAGATACGCAGTATTTT; CDR3: CASSLQGSTDTQYF
size: -; V: TRBV6-6; J: TRBJ1-4; D: -; DNA: TGTGCCAGCAGTTACTCTGAACTACCAACTAATGAAAAACTGTTTTTT; CDR3: CASSYSELPTNEKLFF
size: -; V: TRBV6-5; J: TRBJ1-2; D: TRBD1; DNA: TGTGCCAGCAGCTTGACAGGGAATGGCTACACCTTC; CDR3: CASSLTGNGYTF
size: -; V: TRBV5-4; J: TRBJ2-7; D: TRBD2; DNA: TGTGCCAGCAGCTCCGTGAAGGAGGGAGGGCTCGAGCAGTACTTC; CDR3: CASSSVKEGGLEQYF
size: -; V: TRBV19; J: TRBJ1-2; D: TRBD1; DNA: TGTGCCAGTAGTATCGGGACAGGGGATGGCTACACCTTC; CDR3: CASSIGTGDGYTF
size: once; V: TRBV19; J: TRBJ2-5; D: TRBD2; DNA: TGTGCCAGTAGTGCGGCGGGAGGGCTTTGGGAGACCCAGTACTTC; CDR3: CASSAAGGLWETQYF
size: once; V: TRBV2; J: TRBJ2-5; D: TRBD1; DNA: TGTGCCAGCAGTACAAACGGGGACTCGGGACAGGGGGATCAGCAGCAAGAGACCCAGTACTTC; CDR3: CASSTNGDSGQGDQQQETQYF
size: -; V: TRBV5-1; J: TRBJ1-1; D: -; DNA: TGCGCCAGCAGCTTGGGTCGGGGGACCGAAGCTTTCTTT; CDR3: CASSLGRGTEAFF
size: -; V: TRBV19; J: TRBJ1-5; D: -; DNA: TGTGCCAGTTCGCATATAAGTGGCACCGGAGGGCAGGTTGGTAATCAGCCCCAGCATTTT; CDR3: CASSHISGTGGQVGNQPQHF
size: -; V: TRBV19; J: TRBJ2-5; D: TRBD2; DNA: TGTGCCAGTAAGACTAGCGGGGCCTTGGAGACCCAGTACTTC; CDR3: CASKTSGALETQYF
size: -; V: TRBV5-6; J: TRBJ1-4; D: TRBD1; DNA: TGTGCCAGCAGCCGGGACAGGGAGTTGAAACTGTTTTTT; CDR3: CASSRDRELKLFF
size: -; V: TRBV30; J: TRBJ1-3; D: -; DNA: TGTGCCTGGAGTGGAGGACTTAGCTCTGGAAACACCATATATTTT; CDR3: CAWSGGLSSGNTIYF
size: -; V: TRBV5-1; J: TRBJ2-1; D: TRBD2; DNA: TGCGCCAGCAGGGGACTAGCGGGGGACAATGAGCAGTTCTTC; CDR3: CASRGLAGDNEQFF
size: once; V: TRBV28; J: TRBJ1-2; D: -; DNA: TGTGCCAGCAGGATGGCAGGGTCAAGCTATGGCTACACCTTC; CDR3: CASRMAGSSYGYTF
size: -; V: TRBV28; J: TRBJ1-2; D: -; DNA: TGTGCCAGCAGTTTAACGGTACGGGGGGCCGGCTATGGCTACACCTTC; CDR3: CASSLTVRGAGYGYTF
size: -; V: TRBV5-5; J: TRBJ1-2; D: -; DNA: TGTGCCAGCAGCTCATTGTTGGGGGGCGCGAATGGCTACACCTTC; CDR3: CASSSLLGGANGYTF
size: -; V: TRBV29-1; J: TRBJ2-3; D: -; DNA: TGCAGCGTTGAAGGGGGGGCCCCAGATACGCAGTATTTT; CDR3: CSVEGGAPDTQYF
size: -; V: TRBV30; J: TRBJ2-1; D: TRBD2; DNA: TGTGCCTGGAGAACTAGCGGTTCCTACAATGAGCAGTTCTTC; CDR3: CAWRTSGSYNEQFF
size: -; V: TRBV5-4; J: TRBJ1-1; D: -; DNA: TGTGCCAGCAGCCGTCTTCAAGCCAGGGCGATGAACACTGAAGCTTTCTTT; CDR3: CASSRLQARAMNTEAFF
size: -; V: TRBV5-1; J: TRBJ1-1; D: TRBD1; DNA: TGCGCCAGCAGCCCGACAGGGGGCCGGACTGAAGCTTTCTTT; CDR3: CASSPTGGRTEAFF
size: -; V: TRBV15; J: TRBJ2-3; D: TRBD1; DNA: TGTGCCACCAGCCCCCGGACAGGGAGTACAGATACGCAGTATTTT; CDR3: CATSPRTGSTDTQYF
size: -; V: TRBV27; J: TRBJ2-1; D: TRBD2; DNA: TGTGCCAGCAGTTTAACTAGCGGTTACAATGAGCAGTTCTTC; CDR3: CASSLTSGYNEQFF
size: -; V: TRBV4-2; J: TRBJ2-1; D: -; DNA: TGTGCCAGCAGCCAATCCACAGCTCGGGGTCGGTCCTACAATGAGCAGTTCTTC; CDR3: CASSQSTARGRSYNEQFF
size: -; V: TRBV18; J: TRBJ1-5; D: -; DNA: TGTGCCAGCTCACCATCGGGGGACCATCAGCCCCAGCATTTT; CDR3: CASSPSGDHQPQHF
size: -; V: TRBV5-3; J: TRBJ1-2; D: -; DNA: TGTGCCAGAAGCTTGGCGGGGGTGGAGGGCTACACCTTC; CDR3: CARSLAGVEGYTF
size: once; V: TRBV25-1; J: TRBJ2-5; D: -; DNA: TGTGCCAGCAGTAAGGGTCATTACAGATTCCAGTACTTC; CDR3: CASSKGHYRFQYF
size: -; V: TRBV27; J: TRBJ2-3; D: TRBD2; DNA: TGTGCCAGCAGTTTAGAAGGGACTAGCTTAAGCACAGATACGCAGTATTTT; CDR3: CASSLEGTSLSTDTQYF
size: -; V: TRBV10-2; J: TRBJ2-2; D: TRBD2; DNA: TGCGCCAGCAGCATCGGACTAGCGGGAGATCGGACCGGGGAGCTGTTTTTT; CDR3: CASSIGLAGDRTGELFF
size: once; V: TRBV6-6; J: TRBJ1-5; D: -; DNA: TGTGCCAGCAGTTACCGGGGGGGCAGCAATCAGCCCCAGCATTTT; CDR3: CASSYRGGSNQPQHF
size: -; V: TRBV7-2; J: TRBJ1-3; D: TRBD1; DNA: TGTGCCAGCAGCTTAGCGCTAGGGGGCCCTGGAAACACCATATATTTT; CDR3: CASSLALGGPGNTIYF
size: -; V: TRBV19; J: TRBJ1-1; D: -; DNA: TGTGCCAGTAGTCCCAGAATTATGAACACTGAAGCTTTCTTT; CDR3: CASSPRIMNTEAFF
size: once; V: TRBV29-1; J: TRBJ2-7; D: -; DNA: TGCAGCGCTCAATCGGGGTTCGAGCAGTACTTC; CDR3: CSAQSGFEQYF
size: -; V: TRBV19; J: TRBJ1-5; D: -; DNA: TGTGCCAGTGGCAATAGCAATCAGCCCCAGCATTTT; CDR3: CASGNSNQPQHF
size: -; V: TRBV5-4; J: TRBJ2-5; D: TRBD1; DNA: TGTGCCAGCAGCGCCACACAGGGGGAACAAGAGACCCAGTACTTC; CDR3: CASSATQGEQETQYF
size: few; V: TRBV5-1; J: TRBJ2-7; D: TRBD2; DNA: TGCGCCAGCAGCTCCACTAGCGGGGGAGCCTACGAGCAGTACTTC; CDR3: CASSSTSGGAYEQYF
size: -; V: TRBV6-5; J: TRBJ1-1; D: -; DNA: TGTGCCAGCAGTTACGGGGTGAAAACTGAAGCTTTCTTT; CDR3: CASSYGVKTEAFF
size: -; V: TRBV28; J: TRBJ2-3; D: -; DNA: TGTGCCAGCAGGCTGCAGCAGTCAACCTACACAGATACGCAGTATTTT; CDR3: CASRLQQSTYTDTQYF
size: -; V: TRBV7-2; J: TRBJ2-1; D: -; DNA: TGTGCCAGCAGCTCCACGGGAGCCTACAATGAGCAGTTCTTC; CDR3: CASSSTGAYNEQFF
size: -; V: TRBV29-1; J: TRBJ2-3; D: TRBD2; DNA: TGCAGCGTTTTGGCGGGAGGAAGCACAGATACGCAGTATTTT; CDR3: CSVLAGGSTDTQYF
size: -; V: TRBV19; J: TRBJ2-7; D: -; DNA: TGTGCCAGTACTGCAGGGGGGAGCTCCTACGAGCAGTACTTC; CDR3: CASTAGGSSYEQYF
size: -; V: TRBV2; J: TRBJ2-5; D: -; DNA: TGTGCCAGCAGTGTTAACAGGCAAGAGACCCAGTACTTC; CDR3: CASSVNRQETQYF
size: -; V: TRBV6-1; J: TRBJ2-1; D: -; DNA: TGTGCCAGCAGGGAGGGCGGTGAGCAGTTCTTC; CDR3: CASREGGEQFF
size: -; V: TRBV7-9; J: TRBJ2-5; D: -; DNA: TGTGCCAGCAGGCCCGGGATTCATCAAGAGACCCAGTACTTC; CDR3: CASRPGIHQETQYF
size: -; V: TRBV19; J: TRBJ2-2; D: -; DNA: TGTGCCAGTAGGGACCGGACCCCAGCTGAGGCCGGGGAGCTGTTTTTT; CDR3: CASRDRTPAEAGELFF